This T cell receptor beta chain was sequenced in a study of patients and donors after allogeneic stem cell transplantation. The sample holds many counts of this clonotype. CDR3 length equals 14 residues. Looked up from germline, CDR1 is MNHEY and CDR2 is SMNVEV (reference sequence). Trimming pared 3 bases from V and 7 bases from J, leaving 10 bases between. TCRdb reanalysed the RT-PCR reads using MiXCR and keeps one entry per CDR3 protein. Altogether some 92,000 distinct CDR3 sequences are present, approximately 49% being singletons, with the ten largest covering 50% to 75%. The chain has TRBV27 and TRBJ1-6, with a possible D match to TRBD1 (5 bases). The sequence came from a human donor who was either an allogeneic HSCT recipient or a stem cell or donor lymphocyte infusion donor (not recorded which). It is not recorded whose cells these are; they may come from a transplant donor. Material for sequencing was blood, either unsorted or a sorted T cell fraction (not recorded which). CDR3 protein: CASSLEGPNSPLHF. CDR3 in DNA: TGTGCCAGCAGTTTGGAGGGACCCAATTCACCCCTCCACTTT.